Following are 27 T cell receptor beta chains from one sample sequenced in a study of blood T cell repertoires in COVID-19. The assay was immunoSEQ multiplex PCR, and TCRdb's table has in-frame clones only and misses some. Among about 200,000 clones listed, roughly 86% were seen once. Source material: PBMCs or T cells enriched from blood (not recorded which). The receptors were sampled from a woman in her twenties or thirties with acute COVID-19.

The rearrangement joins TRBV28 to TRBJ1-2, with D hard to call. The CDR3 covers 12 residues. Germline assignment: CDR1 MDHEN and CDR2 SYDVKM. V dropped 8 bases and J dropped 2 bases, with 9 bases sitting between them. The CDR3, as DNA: TGTGCCAGCGGCGCGGCAAACTATGGCTACACCTTC. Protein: CASGAANYGYTF.

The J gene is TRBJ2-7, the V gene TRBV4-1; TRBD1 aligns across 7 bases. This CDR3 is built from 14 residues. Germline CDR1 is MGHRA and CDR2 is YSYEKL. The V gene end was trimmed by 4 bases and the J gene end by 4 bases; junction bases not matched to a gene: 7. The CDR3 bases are TGCGCCAGCAGCCGTCCGGGACAGTCTTACGAGCAGTACTTC. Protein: CASSRPGQSYEQYF.

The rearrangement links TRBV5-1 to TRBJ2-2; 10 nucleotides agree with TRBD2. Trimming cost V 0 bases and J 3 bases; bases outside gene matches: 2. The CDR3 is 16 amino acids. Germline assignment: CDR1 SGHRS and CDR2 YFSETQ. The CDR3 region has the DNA TGCGCCAGCAGCTTGGAAGGACTAGCGGACACCGGGGAGCTGTTTTTT. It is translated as CASSLEGLADTGELFF.

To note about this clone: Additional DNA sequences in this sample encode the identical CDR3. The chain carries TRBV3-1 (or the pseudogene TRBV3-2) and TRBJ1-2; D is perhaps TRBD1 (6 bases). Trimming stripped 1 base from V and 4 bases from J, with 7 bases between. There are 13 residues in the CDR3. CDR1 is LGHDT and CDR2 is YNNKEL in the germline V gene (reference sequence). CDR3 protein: CASSQGGPYGYTF. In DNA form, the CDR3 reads TGTGCCAGCAGCCAAGGGGGGCCCTATGGCTACACCTTC.

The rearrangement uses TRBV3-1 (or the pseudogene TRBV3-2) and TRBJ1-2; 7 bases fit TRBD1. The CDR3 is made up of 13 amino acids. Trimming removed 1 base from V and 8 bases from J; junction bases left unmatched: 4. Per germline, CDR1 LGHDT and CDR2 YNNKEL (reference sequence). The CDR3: CASSQADRTGYTF. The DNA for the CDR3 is TGTGCCAGCAGCCAAGCGGACAGGACCGGCTACACCTTC.

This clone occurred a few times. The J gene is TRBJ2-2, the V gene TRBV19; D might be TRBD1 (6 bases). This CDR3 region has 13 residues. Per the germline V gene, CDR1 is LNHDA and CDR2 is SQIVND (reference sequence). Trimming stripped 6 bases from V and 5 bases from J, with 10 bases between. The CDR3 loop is CASRQGWTGELFF. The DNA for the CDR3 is TGTGCCAGTAGACAGGGATGGACCGGGGAGCTGTTTTTT.

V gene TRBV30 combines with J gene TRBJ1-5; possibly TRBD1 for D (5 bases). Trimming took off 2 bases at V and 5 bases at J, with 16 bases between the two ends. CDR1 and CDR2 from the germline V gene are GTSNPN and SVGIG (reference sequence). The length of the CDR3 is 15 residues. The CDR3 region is CAWSWAGKFDQPQHF. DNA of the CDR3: TGTGCCTGGAGTTGGGCAGGGAAGTTCGATCAGCCCCAGCATTTT.

For the CDR3, the DNA is TGTGCCAGCAGCCGGAGACGGGATTCACCCCTCCACTTT. Translation: CASSRRRDSPLHF. The chain links TRBV5-6 to TRBJ1-6, with D unresolved. This CDR3 has 13 residues. The germline V and J ends were trimmed by 4 bases and 8 bases, with 10 bases remaining between them. Looked up from germline, CDR1 is SGHDT and CDR2 is YYEEEE. The full variable domain, its missing parts supplied by reference TRBV5-6 and TRBJ1-6, is DAGVTQSPTHLIKTRGQQVTLRCSPKSGHDTVSWYQQALGQGPQFIFQYYEEEERQRGNFPDRFSGHQFPNYSSELNVNALLLGDSALYLCASSRRRDSPLHFGNGTRLTVT.

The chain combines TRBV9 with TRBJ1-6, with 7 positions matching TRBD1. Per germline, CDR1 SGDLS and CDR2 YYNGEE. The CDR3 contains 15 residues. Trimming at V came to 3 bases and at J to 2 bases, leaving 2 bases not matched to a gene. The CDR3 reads CASSEQGTYNSPLHF. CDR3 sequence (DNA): TGTGCCAGCAGCGAACAGGGGACCTATAATTCACCCCTCCACTTT.

The CDR3 coding sequence is TGTGCCAGCAGCTTGGGCGGGAGGAACTACGAGCAGTACTTC. Residues: CASSLGGRNYEQYF. The chain couples TRBV5-5 to TRBJ2-7, with 8 nucleotides matching TRBD2. The CDR3 extends over 14 amino acids. After removal of 0 bases from V and 3 bases from J, the junction contained 2 bases not matched to a gene. Germline assignment: CDR1 SGHKS and CDR2 YYEKEE (reference sequence).

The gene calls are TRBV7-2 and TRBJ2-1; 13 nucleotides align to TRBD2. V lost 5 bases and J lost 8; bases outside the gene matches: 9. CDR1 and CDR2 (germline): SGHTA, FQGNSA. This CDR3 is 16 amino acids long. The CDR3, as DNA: TGTGCCAGCAGCCGGGGACTAGCGGGGAAAGAGGATGAGCAGTTCTTC. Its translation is CASSRGLAGKEDEQFF.

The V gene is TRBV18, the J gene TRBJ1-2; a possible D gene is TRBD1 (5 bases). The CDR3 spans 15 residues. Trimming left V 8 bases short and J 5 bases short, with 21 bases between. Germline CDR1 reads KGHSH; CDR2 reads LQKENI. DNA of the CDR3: TGTGCCAGCCAAGGGGTTCTGGGGTCCCCATATGGCTACACCTTC. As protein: CASQGVLGSPYGYTF.

The CDR3 coding sequence is TGTGCCAGTAACCCCCGGGGGACCTACGAGCAGTACTTC. Translated: CASNPRGTYEQYF. The V gene is TRBV19, the J gene TRBJ2-7; TRBD2 is a possible D gene (6 bases). Trimming stripped 7 bases from V and 2 bases from J, with 12 bases between. The CDR3 spans 13 residues. Germline-derived CDR1 and CDR2 are LNHDA and SQIVND (reference sequence). Full variable domain (remainder filled in from reference TRBV19 and TRBJ2-7): DGGITQSPKYLFRKEGQNVTLSCEQNLNHDAMYWYRQDPGQGLRLIYYSQIVNDFQKGDIAEGYSVSREKKESFPLTVTSAQKNPTAFYLCASNPRGTYEQYFGPGTRLTVT.

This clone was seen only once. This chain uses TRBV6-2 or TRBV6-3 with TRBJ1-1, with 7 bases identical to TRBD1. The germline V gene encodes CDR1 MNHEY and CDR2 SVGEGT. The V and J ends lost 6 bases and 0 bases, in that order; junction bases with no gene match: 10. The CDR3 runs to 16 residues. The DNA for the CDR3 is TGTGCCAGCAGCCACCCGCCCGGACAGGTGAACACTGAAGCTTTCTTT. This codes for CASSHPPGQVNTEAFF.

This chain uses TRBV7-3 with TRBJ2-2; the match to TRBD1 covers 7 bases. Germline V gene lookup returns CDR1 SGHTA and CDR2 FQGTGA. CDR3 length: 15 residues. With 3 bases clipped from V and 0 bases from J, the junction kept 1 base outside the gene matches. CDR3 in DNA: TGTGCCAGCAGCTTGGGACAGACGAACACCGGGGAGCTGTTTTTT. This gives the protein CASSLGQTNTGELFF.

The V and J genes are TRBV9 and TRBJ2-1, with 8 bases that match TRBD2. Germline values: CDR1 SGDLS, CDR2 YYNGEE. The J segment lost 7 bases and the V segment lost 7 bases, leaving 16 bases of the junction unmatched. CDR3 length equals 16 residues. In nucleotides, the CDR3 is TGTGCCAGCGACGGAGGAGCGGGGGTAGTTGTTAATGAGCAGTTCTTC. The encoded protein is CASDGGAGVVVNEQFF.

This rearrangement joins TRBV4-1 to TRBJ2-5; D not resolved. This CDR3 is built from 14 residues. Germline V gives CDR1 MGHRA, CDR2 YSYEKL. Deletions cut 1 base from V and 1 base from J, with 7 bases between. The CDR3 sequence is CASSQGPSQETQYF. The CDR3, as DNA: TGCGCCAGCAGCCAAGGGCCATCCCAAGAGACCCAGTACTTC.

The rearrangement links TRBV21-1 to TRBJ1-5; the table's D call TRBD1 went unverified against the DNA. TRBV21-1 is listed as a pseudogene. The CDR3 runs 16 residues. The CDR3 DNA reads TGTGCCAGCAGGGGGCCCCCTTTGGGGAGCAATCAGCCCCAGCATTTT. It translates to CASRGPPLGSNQPQHF.

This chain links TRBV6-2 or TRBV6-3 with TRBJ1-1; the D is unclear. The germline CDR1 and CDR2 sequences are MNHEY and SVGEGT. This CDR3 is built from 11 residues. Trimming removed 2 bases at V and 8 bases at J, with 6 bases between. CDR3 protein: CASSYTREAFF. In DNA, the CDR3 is TGTGCCAGCAGTTACACCAGGGAAGCTTTCTTT.

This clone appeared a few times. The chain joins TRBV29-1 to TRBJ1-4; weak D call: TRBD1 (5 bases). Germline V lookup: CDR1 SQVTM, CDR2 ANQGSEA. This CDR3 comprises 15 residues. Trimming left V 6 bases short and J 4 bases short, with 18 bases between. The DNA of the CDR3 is TGCAGCGTGGGGGGAACCGGGACCATTAATGAAAAACTGTTTTTT. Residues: CSVGGTGTINEKLFF.

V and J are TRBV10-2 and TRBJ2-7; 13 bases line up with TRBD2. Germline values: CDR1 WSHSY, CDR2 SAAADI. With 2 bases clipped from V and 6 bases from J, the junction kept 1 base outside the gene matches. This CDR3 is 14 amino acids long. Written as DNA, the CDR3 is TGCGCCAGCAGTGAGGGACTAGCGGGGGTCGAGCAGTACTTC. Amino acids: CASSEGLAGVEQYF.

CDR3 sequence: CASSLGLRGGNQPQHF. CDR3 nucleotides: TGTGCCAGCAGCTTGGGTTTGCGCGGCGGCAATCAGCCCCAGCATTTT. The V gene is TRBV5-6, the J gene TRBJ1-5; no definite D call. Germline V CDR1 and CDR2: SGHDT, YYEEEE. The V end lost 0 bases, the J end lost 2 bases, and 12 bases lay between the germline ends. The CDR3 is 16 amino acids.

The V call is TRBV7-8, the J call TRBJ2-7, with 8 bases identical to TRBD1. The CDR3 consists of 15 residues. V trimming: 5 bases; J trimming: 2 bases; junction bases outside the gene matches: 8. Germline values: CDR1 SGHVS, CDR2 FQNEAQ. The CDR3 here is CASSPRDRSTYEQYF. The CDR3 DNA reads TGTGCCAGCAGCCCCCGGGACAGGAGTACCTACGAGCAGTACTTC.

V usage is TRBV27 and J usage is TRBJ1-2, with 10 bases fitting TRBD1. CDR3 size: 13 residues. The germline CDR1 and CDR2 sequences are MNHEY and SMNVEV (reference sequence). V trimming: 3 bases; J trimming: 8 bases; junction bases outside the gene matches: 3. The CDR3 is CASSFGDRGGYTF. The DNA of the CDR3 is TGTGCCAGCAGTTTTGGGGACAGGGGCGGCTACACCTTC.

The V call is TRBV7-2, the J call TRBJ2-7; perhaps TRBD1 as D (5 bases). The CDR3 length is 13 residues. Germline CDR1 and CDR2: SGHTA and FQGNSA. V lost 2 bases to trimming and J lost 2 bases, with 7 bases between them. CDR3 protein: CASSLTDTYEQYF. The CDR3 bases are TGTGCCAGCAGCTTAACGGACACCTACGAGCAGTACTTC.

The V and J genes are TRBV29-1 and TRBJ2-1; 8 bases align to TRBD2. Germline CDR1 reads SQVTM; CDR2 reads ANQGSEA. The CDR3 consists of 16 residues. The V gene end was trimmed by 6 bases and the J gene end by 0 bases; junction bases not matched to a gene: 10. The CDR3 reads CSVGRVAGSSYNEQFF. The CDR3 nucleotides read TGCAGCGTCGGTAGGGTAGCGGGGAGCTCCTACAATGAGCAGTTCTTC.

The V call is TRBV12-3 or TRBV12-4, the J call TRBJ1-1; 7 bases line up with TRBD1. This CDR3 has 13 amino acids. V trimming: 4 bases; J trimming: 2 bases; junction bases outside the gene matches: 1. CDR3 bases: TGTGCCAGCAGTTACAGGGGTAACACTGAAGCTTTCTTT. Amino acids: CASSYRGNTEAFF.